The next 29 T cell receptor beta chains were all read from a single sample in a study of CD8+CD57+ T cells in acquired aplastic anemia. The use of genomic DNA as template underpinned the TCR beta VDJ and CDR3 profiling. TCRdb re-called the reads with MiXCR, one entry per CDR3 protein. Of about 210,000 distinct CDR3 sequences detected, around 60% appear once; the ten largest clones hold over 25%. What was sequenced was sorted CD4+, CD8+, or CD8+CD57+ T cells (not recorded which) from PBMCs. The origin of the receptors is a human donor in good health.

This rearrangement joins TRBV7-9 to TRBJ2-5, with D possibly TRBD1 on 6 matching bases. Looked up from germline, CDR1 is SEHNR and CDR2 is FQNEAQ (reference sequence). Trimming pared 0 bases from V and 0 bases from J, leaving 8 bases between. The CDR3 spans 15 residues. DNA for the CDR3: TGTGCCAGCAGCTTAGCGTGGGACAACCAAGAGACCCAGTACTTC. It encodes CASSLAWDNQETQYF.

This chain uses TRBV19 with TRBJ1-1; D gene ambiguous. This CDR3 is built from 13 residues. In germline, CDR1 is LNHDA, CDR2 SQIVND (reference sequence). V was shortened by 2 bases and J by 2 bases, with 6 bases between the two germline ends. The CDR3 DNA reads as TGTGCCAGTAGTATACCCGGTAACACTGAAGCTTTCTTT. Translating it yields CASSIPGNTEAFF. The full variable domain, its missing parts supplied by reference TRBV19 and TRBJ1-1, is DGGITQSPKYLFRKEGQNVTLSCEQNLNHDAMYWYRQDPGQGLRLIYYSQIVNDFQKGDIAEGYSVSREKKESFPLTVTSAQKNPTAFYLCASSIPGNTEAFFGQGTRLTVV.

The rearrangement uses TRBV20-1 and TRBJ2-7, with a tentative D call TRBD2 (6 bases). In germline, CDR1 is DFQATT, CDR2 SNEGSKA (reference sequence). This CDR3 spans 14 amino acids. The V end was cut by 3 bases, the J end by 4 bases, with 16 bases between. Written as DNA, the CDR3 is TGCAGTGCTAGTGTCGTCGGGACTGGATACGAGCAGTACTTC. It specifies CSASVVGTGYEQYF.

The chain recombines TRBV7-6 with TRBJ2-7; D not resolved. The germline V gene encodes CDR1 SGHVS and CDR2 FNYEAQ. This CDR3 contains 14 residues. Trimming cost V 1 base and J 4 bases, with 11 bases left between them. CDR3 coding DNA: TGTGCCAGCAGCTTAGTACCTCGGGCATACGAGCAGTACTTC. Its translation is CASSLVPRAYEQYF.

This chain uses TRBV7-9 with TRBJ1-5, with 7 nucleotides matching TRBD1. The trim removed 3 bases at V and 6 bases at J, leaving 2 bases unmatched. CDR3 length equals 13 residues. Germline CDR1 SEHNR, CDR2 FQNEAQ (reference sequence). The DNA for the CDR3 is TGTGCCAGCAGCTTTTCAGGGGGTCAGCCCCAGCATTTT. This codes for CASSFSGGQPQHF.

The V and J genes are TRBV24-1 and TRBJ2-3, with 9 bases lining up with TRBD1. The V segment lost 4 bases and the J segment 2 bases; nucleotides outside the gene matches: 9. In germline, CDR1 is KGHDR, CDR2 SFDVKD. The CDR3 is 17 residues long. The CDR3 DNA sequence: TGTGCCACCAGTGACCCTGAGGGGACAGGGAACACAGATACGCAGTATTTT. Protein: CATSDPEGTGNTDTQYF.

This clonotype was detected a few times. CDR3 sequence reads: CASSLAAGPDQPQHF. The CDR3 DNA reads as TGTGCCAGCAGCTTAGCGGCAGGCCCTGATCAGCCCCAGCATTTT. The chain recombines TRBV11-2 with TRBJ1-5; no firm D call. This CDR3 comprises 15 residues. V lost 1 base and J 5 bases, leaving 12 bases between the germline ends. CDR1 SGHAT and CDR2 FQNNGV come from the germline V gene. Filled out from reference TRBV11-2 and TRBJ1-5, the complete variable domain reads EAGVAQSPRYKIIEKRQSVAFWCNPISGHATLYWYQQILGQGPKLLIQFQNNGVVDDSQLPKDRFSAERLKGVDSTLKIQPAKLEDSAVYLCASSLAAGPDQPQHFGDGTRLSIL.

The chain is built from TRBV29-1 and TRBJ2-5, with D unclear. The CDR3 totals 11 residues. In germline, CDR1 is SQVTM, CDR2 ANQGSEA. Trimming took 7 bases from V and 1 from J, leaving 7 bases between them. DNA of the CDR3: TGCAGCGCCTGGGTCCAAGAGACCCAGTACTTC. This translates into CSAWVQETQYF.

The V call is TRBV5-1, the J call TRBJ2-5; a possible D gene is TRBD2 (6 bases). This CDR3 region has 16 residues. V lost 3 bases, J lost 3 bases, and 18 bases lay in between. Germline values: CDR1 SGHRS, CDR2 YFSETQ. For the CDR3, the DNA is TGCGCCAGCAGCTCAGCAGCCGGGACTCCCAAAGAGACCCAGTACTTC. Residues: CASSSAAGTPKETQYF.

This clonotype showed up many times. V is TRBV20-1 and J is TRBJ2-7; D not certain. The CDR3 totals 15 residues. Germline CDR1 DFQATT, CDR2 SNEGSKA (reference sequence). The V end lost 1 base, the J end lost 3 bases, and 16 bases lay between the germline ends. CDR3 amino acids: CSARAPAGENYEQYF. The CDR3 DNA reads TGCAGTGCTAGAGCCCCTGCTGGAGAGAACTACGAGCAGTACTTC.

A few counts support this clonotype. The rearrangement uses TRBV5-1 and TRBJ2-1, with 8 bases aligning to TRBD1. The V gene's germline CDR1 is SGHRS and CDR2 YFSETQ. The length of the CDR3 is 14 residues. J was trimmed by 6 bases and V by 2 bases; bases with no gene match: 4. The CDR3 reads CASSFLTGGNEQFF. As DNA, the CDR3 is TGCGCCAGCAGCTTTTTAACAGGGGGCAATGAGCAGTTCTTC.

The J gene is TRBJ1-3, the V gene TRBV7-2, with TRBD1 matching over 10 bases. In germline, CDR1 is SGHTA, CDR2 FQGNSA. Unmatched junction bases numbered 3, after V lost 1 base and J lost 0 bases. This CDR3 region has 17 residues. The CDR3 protein is CASSLGWDRGSGNTIYF. CDR3 in DNA: TGTGCCAGCAGCTTAGGTTGGGACAGGGGCTCTGGAAACACCATATATTTT.

This clonotype was recorded once. The chain carries TRBV5-1 and TRBJ2-3; maybe TRBD2 (7 bases). V lost 7 bases to trimming and J lost 3 bases, with 18 bases between them. CDR3 size: 15 residues. Germline CDR1 SGHRS, CDR2 YFSETQ. CDR3: CASASRGALTDTQYF. CDR3 DNA sequence: TGCGCCAGCGCATCCCGGGGGGCCCTAACAGATACGCAGTATTTT.

This clonotype showed up many times. This chain links TRBV25-1 with TRBJ2-1; maybe TRBD2 (6 bases). Germline V gene data show CDR1 as MGHDK and CDR2 as SYGVNS. The CDR3 is 17 residues long. Trimming shortened V by 1 base and J by 0 bases, and 13 bases separated the two germline ends. In DNA form, the CDR3 reads TGTGCCAGCAGTGAATGGGGCGGGACGGGCTCCTACAATGAGCAGTTCTTC. As protein: CASSEWGGTGSYNEQFF.

This clonotype has more than one count but fewer than ten. This sequence joins TRBV27 and TRBJ1-5; D may be TRBD1 (6 bases). The CDR3 runs to 14 residues. V lost 5 bases, J lost 1 base, and 9 bases lay in between. Looked up from germline, CDR1 is MNHEY and CDR2 is SMNVEV (reference sequence). The CDR3 DNA follows: TGTGCCAGCAGTGGACAGTACAGCAATCAGCCCCAGCATTTT. It is translated as CASSGQYSNQPQHF.

V gene TRBV20-1 combines with J gene TRBJ2-3; no definite D call. In germline, CDR1 is DFQATT, CDR2 SNEGSKA (reference sequence). The CDR3 runs to 12 residues. V was cut by 6 bases and J by 8 bases, with 15 bases left in between. The CDR3 is CSAEQLSSTQYF. The CDR3 bases are TGCAGTGCCGAACAGCTTAGTTCTACGCAGTATTTT.

This clonotype came up many times. The chain uses TRBV4-1 and TRBJ2-1, with D hard to call. The germline gives CDR1 MGHRA, CDR2 YSYEKL. V gave up 3 bases and J gave up 7 bases, with 13 bases separating them. This CDR3 is built from 14 residues. CDR3 protein: CASSQELNYNEQFF. The CDR3 nucleotides read TGCGCCAGCAGCCAGGAATTAAACTATAATGAGCAGTTCTTC.

The chain uses TRBV10-3 and TRBJ2-3, with D possibly being TRBD2 (7 bases). CDR1 is ENHRY, CDR2 SYGVKD, per germline. V was clipped by 8 bases and J by 5 bases, with 14 bases between them. The CDR3 contains 13 residues. CDR3 residues: CAIRGEGEDTQYF. Written as DNA, the CDR3 is TGTGCCATCCGGGGGGAGGGGGAAGATACGCAGTATTTT.

This clonotype was observed a handful of times. The chain carries TRBV2 and TRBJ1-2; D unresolved. CDR1 and CDR2 (germline): SNHLY, FYNNEI. This CDR3 contains 14 residues. V lost 8 bases and J 2 bases, leaving 15 bases between the germline ends. The CDR3 is CASGPREDNYGYTF. The CDR3 DNA follows: TGTGCCAGCGGGCCTCGGGAGGACAACTATGGCTACACCTTC.

This clonotype occurred many times. The chain uses TRBV20-1 and TRBJ1-2; 7 nucleotides agree with TRBD1. Germline V gives CDR1 DFQATT, CDR2 SNEGSKA (reference sequence). The junction had 8 bases not matched to a gene; V was cut back by 3 bases and J by 7 bases. There are 13 residues in the CDR3. The CDR3 nucleotides read TGCAGTGCTAGGGAGGAGACAGGGACTGGCTACACCTTC. It specifies CSAREETGTGYTF.

The chain has TRBV7-9 and TRBJ2-7, with D possibly being TRBD1 (5 bases). Trimming left V 5 bases short and J 4 bases short, with 9 bases between. Germline lookup yields CDR1 SEHNR and CDR2 FQNEAQ (reference sequence). CDR3 length equals 12 residues. The CDR3 DNA reads as TGTGCCAGCAGCCCCAGGGCTTACGAGCAGTACTTC. It encodes CASSPRAYEQYF.

This clonotype was recorded many times. Given a much more abundant clone one base away, this may be a read error. V usage is TRBV15 and J usage is TRBJ1-1, with unresolved D. Germline lookup yields CDR1 LNHNV and CDR2 YYDKDF (reference sequence). This CDR3 spans 15 amino acids. The V gene lost 1 base and the J gene lost 5 bases, with 14 bases spanning the gap. CDR3 DNA sequence: TGTGCCACCAGCAGAGCTGCAAGGCTGTTTACTGAAGCTTTCTTT. Residues: CATSRAARLFTEAFF.

There are a few counts of this clonotype. The chain links TRBV15 to TRBJ2-3, with unresolved D. The CDR3 is 14 residues long. Trimming took 1 base from V and 0 from J, leaving 5 bases between them. The germline V gene has CDR1 LNHNV and CDR2 YYDKDF (reference sequence). CDR3: CATSRAQSTDTQYF. CDR3 nucleotide sequence: TGTGCCACCAGCAGAGCACAGAGCACAGATACGCAGTATTTT. Full variable domain (rest looked up from reference TRBV15 and TRBJ2-3): DAMVIQNPRYQVTQFGKPVTLSCSQTLNHNVMYWYQQKSSQAPKLLFHYYDKDFNNEADTPDNFQSRRPNTSFCFLDIRSPGLGDTAMYLCATSRAQSTDTQYFGPGTRLTVL.

This clonotype was recorded a few times. V is TRBV20-1 and J is TRBJ2-7; perhaps TRBD2 as D (7 bases). V was shortened by 3 bases and J by 3 bases, with 21 bases between the two germline ends. The CDR3 consists of 16 residues. Per germline, CDR1 DFQATT and CDR2 SNEGSKA (reference sequence). The CDR3, as DNA: TGCAGTGCTAGGGACTTCGAGGGGGGGCCTGTCTACGAGCAGTACTTC. It specifies CSARDFEGGPVYEQYF.

The gene calls are TRBV10-2 and TRBJ2-1, with 7 nucleotides matching TRBD2. The CDR3 totals 15 residues. Germline V gene data show CDR1 as WSHSY and CDR2 as SAAADI. Germline trimming cut 5 bases from V and 0 bases from J; bases unmatched to any gene: 4. CDR3 bases: TGCGCCAGCAGTCAACTAGCGTACTCCTACAATGAGCAGTTCTTC. Residues: CASSQLAYSYNEQFF.

This sequence joins TRBV29-1 and TRBJ1-4; the D is unclear. The germline V gene has CDR1 SQVTM and CDR2 ANQGSEA. V was clipped by 4 bases and J by 0 bases, with 0 bases between them. The CDR3 is 11 residues long. DNA for the CDR3: TGCAGCGTTGCAACTAATGAAAAACTGTTTTTT. This codes for CSVATNEKLFF.

The chain combines TRBV12-3 or TRBV12-4 with TRBJ2-7; 8 nucleotides agree with TRBD1. The junction had 12 bases not matched to a gene; V was cut back by 5 bases and J by 3 bases. The CDR3 spans 16 residues. CDR3 protein: CASSIQTGTGFYEQYF. The CDR3 DNA is TGTGCCAGCAGTATACAAACCGGGACAGGCTTCTACGAGCAGTACTTC.

This sequence joins TRBV19 and TRBJ2-3; 8 bases align to TRBD2. CDR1 is LNHDA, CDR2 SQIVND, per germline (reference sequence). This CDR3 spans 14 amino acids. J gave up 6 bases and V 2 bases, and 4 bases lay outside the gene matches. The CDR3 bases are TGTGCCAGTAGTATAAGCGGGAGTTTTGATACGCAGTATTTT. This gives the protein CASSISGSFDTQYF.

In its sample, this clonotype was seen once. The rearrangement joins TRBV19 to TRBJ1-1, with a tentative D call TRBD1 (5 bases). V was trimmed by 10 bases and J by 0 bases, leaving 9 bases between them. The CDR3 covers 12 residues. Germline V gene lookup returns CDR1 LNHDA and CDR2 SQIVND (reference sequence). The CDR3 DNA reads as TGTGCCAACCAGGGCATGAACACTGAAGCTTTCTTT. Its protein product is CANQGMNTEAFF.